Described below is a single T cell receptor beta chain sequence and its context. Its antigen remains unidentified. CDR1 and CDR2 from the germline V gene are SNHLY and FYNNEI. CDR3 size: 11 residues. V lost 6 bases and J lost 10; bases outside the gene matches: 3. TCRdb analysed the RT-PCR reads with MiXCR anew, one entry per CDR3 protein. The data show around 570,000 distinct CDR3 sequences, 6.5% to 8% seen once. This entry comes from a study of response to subunit inactivated influenza vaccine. The study, taken as a whole, reports: After each seasonal influenza vaccination, few new T cells are recruited, the authors suggested.

The genes are TRBV2 and TRBJ2-1; TRBD1 agrees at 7 bases. The sequence came from a man aged 50 to 69 who received an inactivated influenza vaccine. Sequencing used PBMCs from blood, obtained 23 to 25 months after vaccination. The CDR3 DNA reads TGTGCCAGCAGGAAGGGACAGGAGCAGTTCTTC. Protein sequence: CASRKGQEQFF. Together with reference TRBV2 and TRBJ2-1, the CDR3 gives the full variable domain: EPEVTQTPSHQVTQMGQEVILRCVPISNHLYFYWYRQILGQKVEFLVSFYNNEISEKSEIFDDQFSVERPDGSNFTLKIRSTKLEDSAMYFCASRKGQEQFFGPGTRLTVL.